The next 14 T cell receptor beta chains were all read from a single sample in a study of metastatic and nonmetastatic thyroid tumors. Until they underwent thyroid surgery, no patient had received any treatment. TCRdb reprocessed the PCR reads using MiXCR. The sample carries fewer than 45,000 clones, 13% recorded once. The sample consisted of blood. The source of these receptors is a female donor with papillary thyroid cancer or a benign thyroid nodule (not recorded which). Some clones in this sample may be carry-over from other donors' samples.

At least ten counts were recorded for this clone. The genes are TRBV20-1 and TRBJ2-2; maybe TRBD1 (5 bases). CDR1 is DFQATT, CDR2 SNEGSKA, per germline (reference sequence). Trimming cost V 0 bases and J 3 bases, with 8 bases left between them. The CDR3 has 14 amino acids. CDR3 nucleotide sequence: TGCAGTGCTAGAGAGGGCAGGGACACCGGGGAGCTGTTTTTT. Its protein product is CSAREGRDTGELFF.

This clone was detected ten times or more. The chain recombines TRBV10-3 with TRBJ2-7; 10 nucleotides agree with TRBD1. V was clipped by 7 bases and J by 7 bases; unmatched bases: 13. Germline V CDR1 and CDR2: ENHRY, SYGVKD. The CDR3 sequence is 15 residues long. The CDR3 nucleotides read TGTGCCATCAATCCCGACAGGGGGCGCACAGAAGAGCAGTACTTC. It yields the protein CAINPDRGRTEEQYF.

This clone was seen at least ten times. CDR3 bases: TGCGCCAGCAGTTACGACGGGACAGACAATCAGCCCCAGCATTTT. It specifies CASSYDGTDNQPQHF. This sequence joins TRBV5-1 and TRBJ1-5; 7 positions match TRBD1. V was pared by 5 bases and J by 3 bases, with 8 bases of the junction left unmatched. CDR1 is SGHRS, CDR2 YFSETQ, per germline. This CDR3 is built from 15 residues. Full variable domain (missing parts from reference TRBV5-1 and TRBJ1-5): KAGVTQTPRYLIKTRGQQVTLSCSPISGHRSVSWYQQTPGQGLQFLFEYFSETQRNKGNFPGRFSGRQFSNSRSEMNVSTLELGDSALYLCASSYDGTDNQPQHFGDGTRLSIL.

This clone was observed many times. The V gene is TRBV12-5, the J gene TRBJ2-7; perhaps TRBD1 as D (5 bases). Per the germline V gene, CDR1 is LGHNT and CDR2 is FRNRAP. Trimming stripped 1 base from V and 7 bases from J, with 8 bases between. This CDR3 region has 12 residues. For the CDR3, the DNA is TGTGCTAGTGGTTTGGGGAAGGGGGAGCAGTACTTC. It specifies CASGLGKGEQYF.

A note on this clone: Since a much larger clone is just one base distant, this may be a read error. This sample includes further DNA sequences coding for the same CDR3. The rearrangement uses TRBV5-5 and TRBJ2-7, with D perhaps matching TRBD1 (5 bases). V dropped 6 bases and J dropped 4 bases, with 17 bases sitting between them. The CDR3 is 14 residues long. The germline CDR1 and CDR2 sequences are SGHKS and YYEKEE (reference sequence). CDR3 bases: TGTGCCAGCATTCCAGGGCTGCCCTCATACGAGCAGTACTTC. Its protein is CASIPGLPSYEQYF. The whole variable domain, filled in from reference TRBV5-5 and TRBJ2-7, reads DAGVTQSPTHLIKTRGQQVTLRCSPISGHKSVSWYQQVLGQGPQFIFQYYEKEERGRGNFPDRFSARQFPNYSSELNVNALLLGDSALYLCASIPGLPSYEQYFGPGTRLTVT.

This clone has ten or more counts. This sequence joins TRBV3-1 and TRBJ2-7; TRBD2 agrees at 9 bases. With 4 bases clipped from V and 12 bases from J, the junction kept 10 bases outside the gene matches. The CDR3 totals 13 residues. Germline V gene sequence: CDR1 LGHDT, CDR2 YNNKEL (reference sequence). The CDR3 loop is CASSRNSGLALYF. The CDR3, as DNA: TGTGCCAGCAGCCGTAACTCGGGACTAGCTCTGTACTTC.

This clone came up many times. The V gene is TRBV7-9, the J gene TRBJ2-1, with D perhaps TRBD2 (6 bases). Trimming removed 5 bases at V and 8 bases at J, with 19 bases between. Germline CDR1 and CDR2: SEHNR and FQNEAQ (reference sequence). There are 15 residues in the CDR3. The CDR3 coding sequence is TGTGCCAGCAGCCCCCCTAGCGCGATTTACCATGAGCAGTTCTTC. Residues: CASSPPSAIYHEQFF. The full variable domain, rest sourced from reference TRBV7-9 and TRBJ2-1, is DTGVSQNPRHKITKRGQNVTFRCDPISEHNRLYWYRQTLGQGPEFLTYFQNEAQLEKSRLLSDRFSAERPKGSFSTLEIQRTEQGDSAMYLCASSPPSAIYHEQFFGPGTRLTVL.

Points on this clone: This may arise from a read error, as a much more abundant clone is one base away. This chain joins TRBV25-1 and TRBJ1-4; no definite D call. CDR3 size: 11 residues. In germline, CDR1 is MGHDK, CDR2 SYGVNS. V lost 4 bases and J lost 15, with 12 bases in between. CDR3 residues: CASSGTEEVFF. CDR3 DNA: TGTGCCAGCAGTGGGACGGAGGAGGTGTTTTTT.

This clone was picked up many times. The chain is built from TRBV2 and TRBJ2-3, with 8 bases identical to TRBD2. The CDR3 runs 14 residues. Looked up from germline, CDR1 is SNHLY and CDR2 is FYNNEI. Trimming at V came to 4 bases and at J to 6 bases, leaving 6 bases not matched to a gene. CDR3 in DNA: TGTGCCAGCAGTGGGACTAGCCCGGGTGATACGCAGTATTTT. Protein sequence: CASSGTSPGDTQYF.

This clone was seen many times. V gene TRBV9 combines with J gene TRBJ1-2, with a weak D call TRBD1 (5 bases). This CDR3 contains 14 residues. Trimming cost V 2 bases and J 0 bases, with 8 bases left between them. Germline V lookup: CDR1 SGDLS, CDR2 YYNGEE. The CDR3 reads CASSVGDANYGYTF. DNA of the CDR3: TGTGCCAGCAGCGTGGGGGACGCTAACTATGGCTACACCTTC. The variable domain in full, with the rest retrieved from reference TRBV9 and TRBJ1-2, is DSGVTQTPKHLITATGQRVTLRCSPRSGDLSVYWYQQSLDQGLQFLIQYYNGEERAKGNILERFSAQQFPDLHSELNLSSLELGDSALYFCASSVGDANYGYTFGSGTRLTVV.

Comments on this clone: A much larger clonotype is one base distant, so this may be a read error. This CDR3 reads CANSQEVRGTQYF. In DNA, the CDR3 is TGTGCCAACAGCCAAGAGGTTCGTGGTACGCAGTATTTT. V gene TRBV3-1 combines with J gene TRBJ2-3, with D unclear. Germline-derived CDR1 and CDR2 are LGHDT and YNNKEL (reference sequence). This CDR3 region has 13 residues.

This chain joins TRBV28 and TRBJ1-1; 9 bases are a match to TRBD1. Germline assignment: CDR1 MDHEN and CDR2 SYDVKM. This CDR3 spans 19 amino acids. Germline trimming cut 6 bases from V and 7 bases from J; bases unmatched to any gene: 24. The CDR3 loop reads CASSSDRGWGNTGHIEAFF. The CDR3 DNA reads as TGTGCCAGCAGCTCCGACAGGGGGTGGGGAAACACCGGACATATTGAAGCTTTCTTT.

This clone was recorded many times. V usage is TRBV2 and J usage is TRBJ2-7; TRBD1 is a possible D gene (5 bases). CDR1 and CDR2 (germline): SNHLY, FYNNEI. This CDR3 contains 14 residues. The ends were cut back, 9 bases at V and 5 bases at J, with 20 bases in the middle. DNA for the CDR3: TGTGCCAGTGTGGACACCTCTGTACGGAACGAGCAGTACTTC. It is translated as CASVDTSVRNEQYF.

The rearrangement links TRBV6-1 to TRBJ2-7; D is unresolved. This CDR3 comprises 15 residues. V was cut by 4 bases and J by 3 bases, with 16 bases left in between. Germline V gives CDR1 MNHNS, CDR2 SASEGT. This CDR3 reads CASSVAWQVNYEQYF. CDR3 sequence (DNA): TGTGCCAGCAGTGTAGCATGGCAGGTGAACTACGAGCAGTACTTC.